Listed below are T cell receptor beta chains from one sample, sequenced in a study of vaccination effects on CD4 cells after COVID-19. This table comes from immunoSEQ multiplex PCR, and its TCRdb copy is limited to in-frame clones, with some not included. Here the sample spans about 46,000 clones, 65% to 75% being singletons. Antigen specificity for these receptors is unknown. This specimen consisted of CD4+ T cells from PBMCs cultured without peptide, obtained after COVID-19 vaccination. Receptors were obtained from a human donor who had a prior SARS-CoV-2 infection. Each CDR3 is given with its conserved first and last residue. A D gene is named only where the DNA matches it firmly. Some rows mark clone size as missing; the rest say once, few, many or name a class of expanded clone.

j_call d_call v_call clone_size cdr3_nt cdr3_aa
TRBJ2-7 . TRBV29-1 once TGCACCTTATTAAGAACCTACGAGCAGTACTTC CTLLRTYEQYF
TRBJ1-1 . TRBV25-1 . TGTGCCAGCAGTGAAGCAGGGACCCTCACTGAAGCTTTCTTT CASSEAGTLTEAFF
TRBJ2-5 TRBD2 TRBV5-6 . TGTGCCAGCAGCGCGGGACTAGCGGGAGGGCCAGGAGAGACCCAGTACTTC CASSAGLAGGPGETQYF
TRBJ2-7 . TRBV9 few TGTGCCAGCAGTCCCGATGGGAGGACCCGCGAGCAGTACTTC CASSPDGRTREQYF
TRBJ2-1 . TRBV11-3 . TGTGCCAGCAGCGTCGGGACCTCGAGGGACGATGAGCAGTTCTTC CASSVGTSRDDEQFF
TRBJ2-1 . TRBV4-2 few TGTGCCAGCAGCGCGGGACCCCTTTACAATGAGCAGTTCTTC CASSAGPLYNEQFF
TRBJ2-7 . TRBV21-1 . TGTGCCAGCATTATTAGGGGGCTGAACGAGCAGTACTTC CASIIRGLNEQYF
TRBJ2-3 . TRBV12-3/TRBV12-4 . TGTGCCAGCAGCCTGGGGGCAGATACGCAGTATTTT CASSLGADTQYF
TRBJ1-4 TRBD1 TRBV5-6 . TGTGCCAGCAGCTCTGGGACAGGGGGCAATGAAAAACTGTTTTTT CASSSGTGGNEKLFF
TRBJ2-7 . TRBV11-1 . TGTGCCAGCAGCTTAGGAGGAGCGGACTCCTACGAGCAGTACTTC CASSLGGADSYEQYF
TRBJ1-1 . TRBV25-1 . TGTGCCAGCAGTGAAGGCAGCTACACTGAAGCTTTCTTT CASSEGSYTEAFF
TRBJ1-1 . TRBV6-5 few TGTGCCAGCAGGCCAAATGAGGGGATTGAAGCTTTCTTT CASRPNEGIEAFF
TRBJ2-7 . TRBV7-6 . TGTGCCAGCAGTGCGCTGGGGTTTCGCGAGCAGTACTTC CASSALGFREQYF
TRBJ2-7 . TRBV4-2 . TGTGCCAGCAGCCAAGCTCGCGGAGGGGGCATCTCCTACGAGCAGTACTTC CASSQARGGGISYEQYF